These 3 T cell receptor beta chains were sequenced from one sample in a study of regulatory T cells in long-lasting Graves disease. HTBI primers from iRepertoire and Arm-PCR of CDR3 regions yielded the TCR beta libraries. From the multiplex PCR reads, TCRdb called clonotypes with MiXCR, one entry per CDR3 protein. The sample has some 370,000 distinct CDR3 sequences; approximately 25% are singletons. This sample's time point: persistent/refractory GD, antithyroid drugs over 5 years with positive TRAb. The TCR library was made from RNA that had been extracted from PBMCs in TRIzol. The source material was peripheral blood mononuclear cells (PBMCs), sampled when the disease was refractory, from a patient treated with antithyroid drugs. All receptors come from a woman aged 40 to 50 with Graves disease.

This clonotype was counted a few times. V and J are TRBV5-1 and TRBJ2-1, with 7 bases that match TRBD2. Germline loops: CDR1 SGHRS, CDR2 YFSETQ. V gave up 0 bases and J gave up 0 bases; unmatched junction bases: 3. The CDR3 extends over 16 amino acids. In DNA form, the CDR3 reads TGCGCCAGCAGCTTGGAGGGCGGGAGCTCCTACAATGAGCAGTTCTTC. Translating it yields CASSLEGGSSYNEQFF.

The V call is TRBV19, the J call TRBJ1-1, with D hard to call. With 1 base removed from V and 3 bases from J, the gap between germline ends came to 12 bases. CDR1 is LNHDA, CDR2 SQIVND, per germline (reference sequence). The CDR3 runs to 15 residues. This chain's CDR3 is CASSIVIREYTEAFF. CDR3 bases: TGTGCCAGTAGTATAGTAATCCGAGAGTACACTGAAGCTTTCTTT.

The genes are TRBV14 and TRBJ1-6, with D maybe TRBD1 (6 bases). The CDR3 runs 13 residues. V shed 4 bases and J shed 14 bases, with 15 bases lying between them. The V gene's germline CDR1 is SGHDN and CDR2 FVKESK. This CDR3 is CASSRGQGRALHF. The CDR3 DNA is TGTGCCAGCAGCCGGGGGCAGGGACGGGCCCTCCACTTT.